The entry below describes one TCR beta chain. The method was immunoSEQ multiplex PCR; TCRdb's version includes in-frame clones alone and lacks a portion of them. This sample has some 47,000 clones; around four fifths occur once, and the top ten carry about 0.77%. Germline-derived CDR1 and CDR2 are SNHLY and FYNNEI. V gave up 2 bases and J gave up 6 bases; unmatched junction bases: 6. This CDR3 region has 14 residues. The data are from a study of memory CD4+ T cells and cytomegalovirus serostatus. Single viable CD3+CD4+CD8-CD45RO+ cells were sorted as the memory CD4+ T cells. The source of this sequence is an adult in good health and CMV-seronegative. J is TRBJ2-5 and V is TRBV2; TRBD1 matches at 7 bases. Sample: memory CD4+ T cells from blood. The CDR3, as DNA: TGTGCCAGCAGTGAATTAGAGGGGGCCAAGACCCAGTACTTC. This translates into CASSELEGAKTQYF.